This T cell receptor (beta chain) was found in a study of blood T cell repertoires in COVID-19. Participants spanned ages roughly 18 to 95 years and resided in about 24 US areas. Which cohort a participant joined came from the clinical history participants gave. Two negative PCRs, clearance, or symptom resolution had been documented for recovered Cohort 3 donors. Per the original methods: Amplification from reference gene primers served as the basis for estimated nucleated cell counts. Libraries were prepared by immunoSEQ multiplex PCR; TCRdb keeps only in-frame clonotypes and omits some of them. V, J and clone size derive from that table, while D and trimming were established from the DNA sequence. Found here are approximately 300,000 clones, roughly 89% of them singletons; the top ten hold roughly 5.3%. J lost 1 base, V lost 7 bases, and 3 bases had no gene match. Looked up from germline, CDR1 is SNHLY and CDR2 is FYNNEI. This CDR3 has 16 amino acids.

J is TRBJ2-1 and V is TRBV2; TRBD2 agrees at 14 bases. This clonotype originated in a man in his fifties or sixties who had recovered from COVID-19. Sequences were obtained from PBMCs or T cells enriched from blood (not recorded which). CDR3 residues: CASKGLAGGSYNEQFF. The CDR3 DNA is TGTGCCAGCAAAGGACTAGCGGGAGGTTCCTACAATGAGCAGTTCTTC.